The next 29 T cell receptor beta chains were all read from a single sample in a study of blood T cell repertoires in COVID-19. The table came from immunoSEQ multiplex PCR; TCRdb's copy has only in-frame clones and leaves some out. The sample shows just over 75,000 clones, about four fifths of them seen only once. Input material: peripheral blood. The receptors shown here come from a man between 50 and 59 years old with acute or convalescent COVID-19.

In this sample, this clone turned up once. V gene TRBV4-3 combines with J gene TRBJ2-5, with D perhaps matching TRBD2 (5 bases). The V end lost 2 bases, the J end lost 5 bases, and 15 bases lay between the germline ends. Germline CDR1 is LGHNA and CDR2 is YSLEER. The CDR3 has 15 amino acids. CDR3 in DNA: TGCGCCAGCAGCCAATCGGACGGTGGAGGCGAGACCCAGTACTTC. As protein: CASSQSDGGGETQYF.

The CDR3 region is CASSVDGDRGSPLHF. The CDR3 nucleotides read TGTGCCAGCAGCGTAGATGGTGATAGAGGTTCACCCCTCCACTTT. The J gene is TRBJ1-6, the V gene TRBV9; D ambiguous. This CDR3 comprises 15 residues. Trimming took 0 bases from V and 9 from J, leaving 13 bases between them. CDR1 is SGDLS and CDR2 is YYNGEE in the germline V gene.

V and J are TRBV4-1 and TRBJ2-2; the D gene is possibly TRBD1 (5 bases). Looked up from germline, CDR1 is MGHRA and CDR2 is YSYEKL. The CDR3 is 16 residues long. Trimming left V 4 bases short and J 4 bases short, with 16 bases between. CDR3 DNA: TGCGCCAGCAGCCCCAGGGAAAATTCAGGCACCGGGGAGCTGTTTTTT. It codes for CASSPRENSGTGELFF.

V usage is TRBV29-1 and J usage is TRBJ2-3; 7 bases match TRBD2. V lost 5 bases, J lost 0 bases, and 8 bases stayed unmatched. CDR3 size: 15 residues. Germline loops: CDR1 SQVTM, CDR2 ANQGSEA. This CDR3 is CSVSRGVGSTDTQYF. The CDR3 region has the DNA TGCAGCGTTAGTCGGGGGGTTGGTAGCACAGATACGCAGTATTTT.

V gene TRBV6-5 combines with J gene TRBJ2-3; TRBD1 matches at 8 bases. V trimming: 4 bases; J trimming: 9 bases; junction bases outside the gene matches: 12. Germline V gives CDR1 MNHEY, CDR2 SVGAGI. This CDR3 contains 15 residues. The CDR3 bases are TGTGCCAGCAGTTCCCAGGGGGCCGGGGAGGTAACGCAGTATTTT. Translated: CASSSQGAGEVTQYF.

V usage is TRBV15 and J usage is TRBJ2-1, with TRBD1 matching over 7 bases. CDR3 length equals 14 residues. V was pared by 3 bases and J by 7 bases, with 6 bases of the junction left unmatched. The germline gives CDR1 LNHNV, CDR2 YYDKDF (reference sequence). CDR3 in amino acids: CATSSRDRQNEQFF. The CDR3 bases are TGTGCCACCAGCAGCCGGGACAGACAGAATGAGCAGTTCTTC.

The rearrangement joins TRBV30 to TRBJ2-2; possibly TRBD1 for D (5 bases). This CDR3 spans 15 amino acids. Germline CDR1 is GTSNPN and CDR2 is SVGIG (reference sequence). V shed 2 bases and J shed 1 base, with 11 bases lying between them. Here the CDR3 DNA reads TGTGCCTGGAGTAGCCTCGGACAGAACACCGGGGAGCTGTTTTTT. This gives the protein CAWSSLGQNTGELFF.

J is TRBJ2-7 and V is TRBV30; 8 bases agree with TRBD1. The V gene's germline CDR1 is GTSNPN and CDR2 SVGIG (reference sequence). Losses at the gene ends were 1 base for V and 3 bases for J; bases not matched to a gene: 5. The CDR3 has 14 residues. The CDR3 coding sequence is TGTGCCTGGAGTGCCGGGACAGGCAACTACGAGCAGTACTTC. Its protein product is CAWSAGTGNYEQYF. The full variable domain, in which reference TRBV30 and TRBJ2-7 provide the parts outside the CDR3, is SQTIHQWPATLVQPVGSPLSLECTVEGTSNPNLYWYRQAAGRGLQLLFYSVGIGQISSEVPQNLSASRPQDRQFILSSKKLLLSDSGFYLCAWSAGTGNYEQYFGPGTRLTVT.

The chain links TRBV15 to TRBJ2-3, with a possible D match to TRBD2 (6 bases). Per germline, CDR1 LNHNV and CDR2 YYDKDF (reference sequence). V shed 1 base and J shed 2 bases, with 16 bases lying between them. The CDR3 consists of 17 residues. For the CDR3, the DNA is TGTGCCACCAGCAGAGTAGGCGGGGCTTATCCCACAGATACGCAGTATTTT. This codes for CATSRVGGAYPTDTQYF.

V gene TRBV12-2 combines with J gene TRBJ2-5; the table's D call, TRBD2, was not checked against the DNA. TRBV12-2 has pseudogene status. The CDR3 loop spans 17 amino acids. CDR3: CASRPLGTSGIRETQYF. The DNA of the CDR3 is TGTGCAAGTCGTCCTCTCGGGACTAGCGGTATCAGGGAGACCCAGTACTTC.

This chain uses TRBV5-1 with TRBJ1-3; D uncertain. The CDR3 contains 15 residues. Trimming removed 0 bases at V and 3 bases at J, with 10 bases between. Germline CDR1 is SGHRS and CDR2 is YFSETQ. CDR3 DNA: TGCGCCAGCAGCTTGGAACGCGGGGATGGAAACACCATATATTTT. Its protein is CASSLERGDGNTIYF.

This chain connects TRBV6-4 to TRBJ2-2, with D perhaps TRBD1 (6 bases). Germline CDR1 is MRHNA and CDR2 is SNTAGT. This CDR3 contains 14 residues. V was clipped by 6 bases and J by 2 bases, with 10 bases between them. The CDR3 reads CASSEQGNTGELFF. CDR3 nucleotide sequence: TGTGCCAGCAGCGAACAGGGAAACACCGGGGAGCTGTTTTTT.

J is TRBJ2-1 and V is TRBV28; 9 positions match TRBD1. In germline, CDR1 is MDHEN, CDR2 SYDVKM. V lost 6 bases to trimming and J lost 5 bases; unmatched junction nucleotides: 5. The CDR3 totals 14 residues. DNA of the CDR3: TGTGCCAGCAGATCGGGACAGGGCCACAATGAGCAGTTCTTC. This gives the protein CASRSGQGHNEQFF.

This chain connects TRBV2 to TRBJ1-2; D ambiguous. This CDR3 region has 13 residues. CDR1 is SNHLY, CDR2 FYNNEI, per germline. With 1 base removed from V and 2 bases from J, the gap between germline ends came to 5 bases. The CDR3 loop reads CASSEVQNYGYTF. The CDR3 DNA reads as TGTGCCAGCAGTGAAGTGCAGAACTATGGCTACACCTTC.

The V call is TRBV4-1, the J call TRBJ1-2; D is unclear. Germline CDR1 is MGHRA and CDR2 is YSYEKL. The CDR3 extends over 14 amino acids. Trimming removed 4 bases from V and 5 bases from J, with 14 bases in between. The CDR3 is CASSLGGPSYGYTF. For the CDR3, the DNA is TGCGCCAGCAGCCTCGGAGGACCCTCATATGGCTACACCTTC.

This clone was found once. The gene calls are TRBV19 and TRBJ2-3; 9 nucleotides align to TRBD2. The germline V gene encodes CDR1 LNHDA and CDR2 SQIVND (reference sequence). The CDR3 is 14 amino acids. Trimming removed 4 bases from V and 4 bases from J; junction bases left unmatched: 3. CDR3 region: CASSSGGAADTQYF. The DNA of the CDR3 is TGTGCCAGTAGTAGCGGGGGGGCCGCAGATACGCAGTATTTT.

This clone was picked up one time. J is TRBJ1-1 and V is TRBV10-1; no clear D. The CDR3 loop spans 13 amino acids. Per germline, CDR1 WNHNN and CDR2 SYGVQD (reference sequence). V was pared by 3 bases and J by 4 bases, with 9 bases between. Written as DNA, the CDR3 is TGCGCCAGCAGTGACCAAGGGAGCACTGAAGCTTTCTTT. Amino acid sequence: CASSDQGSTEAFF.

The CDR3 region is CASSPTRDQPQHF. Written as DNA, the CDR3 is TGTGCCAGCAGCCCCACACGGGATCAGCCCCAGCATTTT. The chain couples TRBV11-1 to TRBJ1-5; D gene ambiguous. Germline-derived CDR1 and CDR2 are SGHAT and FQDESV (reference sequence). The ends were cut back, 5 bases at V and 5 bases at J, with 10 bases in the middle. The CDR3 is 13 residues long.

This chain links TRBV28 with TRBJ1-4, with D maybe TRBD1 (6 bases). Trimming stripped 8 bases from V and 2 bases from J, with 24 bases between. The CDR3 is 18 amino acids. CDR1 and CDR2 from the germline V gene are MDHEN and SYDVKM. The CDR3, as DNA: TGTGCCAGCGGCCTATTCCCCCTACAGGGTGTCACTAATGAAAAACTGTTTTTT. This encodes CASGLFPLQGVTNEKLFF.

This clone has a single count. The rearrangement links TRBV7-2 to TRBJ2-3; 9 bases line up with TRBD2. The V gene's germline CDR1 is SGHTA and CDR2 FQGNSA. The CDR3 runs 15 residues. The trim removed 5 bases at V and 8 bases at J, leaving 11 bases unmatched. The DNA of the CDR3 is TGTGCCAGCAGCCCGACCGCGGGAGGGCCCGCTACGCAGTATTTT. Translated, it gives CASSPTAGGPATQYF.

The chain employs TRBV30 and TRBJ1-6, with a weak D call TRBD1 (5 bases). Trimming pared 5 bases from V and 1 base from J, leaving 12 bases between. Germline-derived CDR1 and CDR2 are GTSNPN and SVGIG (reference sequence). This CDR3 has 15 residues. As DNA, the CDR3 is TGTGCCTGGGCCGACGGGGGGTCCTATAATTCACCCCTCCACTTT. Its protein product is CAWADGGSYNSPLHF.

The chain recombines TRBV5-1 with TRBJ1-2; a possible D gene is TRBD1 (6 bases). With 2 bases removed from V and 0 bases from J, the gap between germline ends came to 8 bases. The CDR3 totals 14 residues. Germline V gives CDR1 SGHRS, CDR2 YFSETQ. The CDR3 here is CASSLGGSNYGYTF. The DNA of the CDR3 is TGCGCCAGCAGCTTAGGGGGATCTAACTATGGCTACACCTTC.

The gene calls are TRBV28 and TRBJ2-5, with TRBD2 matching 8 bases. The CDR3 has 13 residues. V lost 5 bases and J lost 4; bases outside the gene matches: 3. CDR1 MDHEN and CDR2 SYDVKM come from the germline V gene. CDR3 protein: CASSNLAGETQYF. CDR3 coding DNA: TGTGCCAGCAGTAACCTAGCGGGAGAGACCCAGTACTTC.

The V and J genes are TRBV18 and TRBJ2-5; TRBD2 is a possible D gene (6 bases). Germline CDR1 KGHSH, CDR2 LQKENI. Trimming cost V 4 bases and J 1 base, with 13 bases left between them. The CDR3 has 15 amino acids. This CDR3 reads CASSLYIAAQETQYF. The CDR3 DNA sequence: TGTGCCAGCTCACTCTACATAGCGGCCCAAGAGACCCAGTACTTC.

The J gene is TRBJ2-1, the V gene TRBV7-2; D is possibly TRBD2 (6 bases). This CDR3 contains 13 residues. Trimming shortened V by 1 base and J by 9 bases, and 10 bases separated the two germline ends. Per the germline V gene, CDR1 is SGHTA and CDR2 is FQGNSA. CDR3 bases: TGTGCCAGCAGCTTAGGGGGTAGCGGTGAGCAGTTCTTC. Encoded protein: CASSLGGSGEQFF.

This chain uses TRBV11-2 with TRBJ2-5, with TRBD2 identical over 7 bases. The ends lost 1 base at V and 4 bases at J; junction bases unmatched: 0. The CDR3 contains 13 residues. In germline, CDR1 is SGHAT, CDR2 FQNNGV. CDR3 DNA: TGTGCCAGCAGCTTAGGACTAGCAGAGACCCAGTACTTC. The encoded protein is CASSLGLAETQYF.

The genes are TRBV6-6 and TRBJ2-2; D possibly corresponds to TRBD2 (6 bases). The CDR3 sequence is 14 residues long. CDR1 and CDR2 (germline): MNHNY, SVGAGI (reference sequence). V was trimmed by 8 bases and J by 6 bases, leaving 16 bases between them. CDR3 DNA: TGTGCCAGCTTTGTTCGGGAGAAGGCCGGGGAGCTGTTTTTT. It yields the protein CASFVREKAGELFF.

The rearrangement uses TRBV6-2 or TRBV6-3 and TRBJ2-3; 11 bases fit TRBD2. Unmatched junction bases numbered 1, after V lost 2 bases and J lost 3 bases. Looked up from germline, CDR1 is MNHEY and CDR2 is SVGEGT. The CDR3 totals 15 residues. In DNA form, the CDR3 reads TGTGCCAGCAGTTACGTAGCGGGAGGGACAGATACGCAGTATTTT. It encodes CASSYVAGGTDTQYF.

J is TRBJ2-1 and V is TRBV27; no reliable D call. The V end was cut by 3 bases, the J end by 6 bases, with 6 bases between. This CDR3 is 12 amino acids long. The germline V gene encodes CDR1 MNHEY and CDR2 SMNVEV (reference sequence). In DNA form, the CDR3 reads TGTGCCAGCAGTTTCCGGTTCAATGAGCAGTTCTTC. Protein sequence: CASSFRFNEQFF.